This T cell receptor beta chain stems from a study of human T cells and chemical hapten exposure. TCRdb redid the calling of the RACE reads with MiXCR, one entry per CDR3 protein. In the table there are around 71,000 distinct CDR3 sequences, about 9.4% of which are singletons. Ten or more counts support this clonotype. V lost 0 bases to trimming and J lost 6 bases, with 7 bases between them. CDR3 length: 14 residues. CDR1 is SGDLS, CDR2 YYNGEE, per germline. Time point of the sample: patch test 1, 2 weeks after DPC sensitization. The sample's treatment: therapeutic diphenylcyclopropenone sensitization with weekly scalp DPC.

The specimen comprised whole blood, sampled in connection with sensitization to the hapten diphenylcyclopropenone (DPC). The chain uses TRBV9 and TRBJ1-6; TRBD1 is a possible D gene (5 bases). This TCR derives from a woman in her forties with alopecia areata. Some clones in this sample may be carry-over from other donors' samples. The DNA of the CDR3 is TGTGCCAGCAGCGTAGCGGGGGGTAATTCACCCCTCCACTTT. As protein: CASSVAGGNSPLHF.